This T cell receptor (beta chain) emerged from a study of PD-1 blockade in classical Hodgkin lymphoma. Study summary: Nivolumab dosed at 3 mg/kg went to patients intravenously every 2 weeks.

Germline CDR1 and CDR2: KGHSH and LQKENI. This CDR3 has 18 residues. J lost 7 bases, V lost 3 bases, and 16 bases had no gene match. A note on this clone: Its antigen is still unknown.

Whole-study findings and limits: Exclusion removed patients who began nivolumab under 1 year after ASCT.

Relapse after autologous stem cell transplantation occurred in every patient, and brentuximab vedotin exposure varied. Measured with immunoSEQ multiplex PCR; TCRdb has only the in-frame clones, and not every one. The sample contains about 11,000 clones, more than 75% of which appear only once. This rearrangement joins TRBV18 to TRBJ2-4, with 9 bases that match TRBD1. The sample here was peripheral blood mononuclear cells (PBMCs), taken before the second cycle of nivolumab. This clonotype was sampled from a human donor with classical Hodgkin lymphoma. In DNA, the CDR3 is TGTGCCAGCTCACCCGGGACCGGGACAGGGTCAATTCAGAACATTCAGTACTTC. Its translation: CASSPGTGTGSIQNIQYF.